A few counts support the clone carrying this T cell receptor (beta chain). Any gene name here is a mouse gene name. Coverage ceases 4 residues before the CDR3 finishes, and the germline J gene fills in the end. The record originates from a study of CD8+ T cells in alopecia areata. Across the whole study: Those receiving the skin were roughly 6-11-week-old female C3H/HeJ mice, whose grafts came from roughly 6-13-month-old C3H/HeJ donors with spontaneous alopecia.

The V segment lost 0 bases and the J segment 3 bases; nucleotides outside the gene matches: 4. The V gene's germline CDR1 is NNHDY and CDR2 SYVADS. This CDR3 is 16 amino acids long. cDNA reverse transcribed from extracted RNA served as the sequencing template. Generated by immunoSEQ multiplex PCR, the TCRdb table keeps only in-frame clones and is missing some. The data list roughly 120,000 clones, none observed once; around 19% falls to the top ten. The sample was lesional skin. The genes are TRBV13-3 and TRBJ2-2; TRBD1 agrees at 8 bases. The sequence came from a C3H/HeJ mouse with alopecia areata. Strain haplotype at MHC: H2-k. The sequenced part of the CDR3 DNA is TGTGCCAGCAGTGATGCCAGGGGGCCGGACACCGGG. Translation: CASSDARGPDTG. The full CDR3 protein is CASSDARGPDTGQLYF.